This T cell receptor beta chain was retrieved from a study of Graves' ophthalmopathy and Graves' hyperthyroidism. Study results and caveats: Blood shared most expanded thyroid clonotypes above 0.001 frequency.

The CDR3 length is 17 residues. Germline CDR1 is SGHTA and CDR2 is FQGNSA. Deletions cut 5 bases from V and 2 bases from J, with 21 bases between. Serum thyroxine and TRAb, along with clinical symptoms, thyroid ultrasound and orbital computed tomography, were what diagnosis relied on. TCR beta CDR3 amplification used RNA transcripts. HTBI-primed first-round RT-PCR preceded second-round multiplex PCR. TCRdb ran MiXCR on the multiplex PCR reads and lists one entry per CDR3 protein. Of over a million distinct CDR3 sequences listed, less than 45% are singletons. Concerning this clonotype itself: Its antigen is unidentified.

J is TRBJ2-5 and V is TRBV7-2, with D tentatively TRBD1 (7 bases). The clonotype comes from an adult man with Graves' hyperthyroidism. What was sequenced was peripheral blood or thyroid tissue (not recorded which). The CDR3 region is CASSHRRRGRPQETQYF. The CDR3 DNA sequence: TGTGCCAGCAGCCATCGGAGGAGGGGGCGTCCTCAAGAGACCCAGTACTTC.